The 24 T cell receptor beta chains below come from one sample, sequenced in a study of cytomegalovirus exposure and HLA in healthy donors (dated 2017 in TCRdb). The receptor library was made with the immunoSEQ multiplex PCR assay. A mixture of 60 forward primers for TCR Vbeta segments and 13 reverse primers for TCR Jbeta segments was used in the multiplex PCR. TCRdb obtained this table from immuneACCESS and retained in-frame rearrangements with V and J assigned. These tables miss some clones; where compared with another copy, unresolved V genes account for less than half of the shortfall, and the remainder is unexplained. The sample data list 99,000 or so clones, and over 60% of these were observed just once. Of the sample, around 5% is held by the ten largest clones. The sample taken for sequencing was PBMCs. The receptor set was obtained from a woman aged 18 to 35 in good health and CMV-seropositive.

The rearrangement joins TRBV11-1 to TRBJ2-7; TRBD1 aligns across 7 bases. Germline lookup yields CDR1 SGHAT and CDR2 FQDESV (reference sequence). The junction had 5 bases not matched to a gene; V was cut back by 2 bases and J by 4 bases. The length of the CDR3 is 14 residues. In DNA, the CDR3 is TGTGCCAGCAGCTTACCAGGGGGAGCATACGAGCAGTACTTC. It codes for CASSLPGGAYEQYF.

This sequence joins TRBV6-1 and TRBJ1-1; TRBD1 agrees at 7 bases. The CDR3 is 14 amino acids. With V trimmed by 4 bases and J by 0 bases, 2 bases remained unmatched. Per the germline V gene, CDR1 is MNHNS and CDR2 is SASEGT. Here the CDR3 DNA reads TGTGCCAGCAGTGGACAGGGATTGAACACTGAAGCTTTCTTT. Its translation: CASSGQGLNTEAFF.

This clone was observed a handful of times. V and J are TRBV27 and TRBJ2-3; 7 positions match TRBD2. CDR1 MNHEY and CDR2 SMNVEV come from the germline V gene (reference sequence). The CDR3 is 15 residues long. With V trimmed by 5 bases and J by 3 bases, 8 bases remained unmatched. This chain's CDR3 is CASSSMGGSTDTQYF. As DNA, the CDR3 is TGTGCCAGCAGTAGCATGGGGGGGTCTACAGATACGCAGTATTTT.

The genes are TRBV12-5 and TRBJ1-5; D is uncertain. This CDR3 region has 15 residues. V was pared by 4 bases and J by 2 bases, with 12 bases between. Germline V gene data show CDR1 as LGHNT and CDR2 as FRNRAP. Here the CDR3 reads CASGSSGRGNQPQHF. The CDR3 nucleotides are TGTGCTAGTGGTTCATCCGGTCGCGGCAATCAGCCCCAGCATTTT.

The chain carries TRBV28 and TRBJ2-1; 9 positions match TRBD1. This CDR3 spans 14 amino acids. With V trimmed by 6 bases and J by 7 bases, 7 bases remained unmatched. Germline CDR1 is MDHEN and CDR2 is SYDVKM. CDR3 sequence reads: CASRQGTGRNEQFF. DNA of the CDR3: TGTGCCAGCAGGCAAGGGACAGGGCGGAATGAGCAGTTCTTC.

The gene calls are TRBV25-1 and TRBJ2-1, with a possible D match to TRBD2 (5 bases). V shed 9 bases and J shed 6 bases, with 30 bases lying between them. CDR3 length equals 18 residues. Looked up from germline, CDR1 is MGHDK and CDR2 is SYGVNS. In nucleotides, the CDR3 is TGTGCCAGTACGCCATACAATGAGGCTATCGGGAATCTCAATGAGCAGTTCTTC. This encodes CASTPYNEAIGNLNEQFF.

V gene TRBV11-1 combines with J gene TRBJ1-1, with 7 bases identical to TRBD1. Looked up from germline, CDR1 is SGHAT and CDR2 is FQDESV (reference sequence). This CDR3 is built from 15 residues. J was trimmed by 0 bases and V by 8 bases; bases with no gene match: 9. The CDR3 is CASAEGGQLNTEAFF. The CDR3 region has the DNA TGTGCCAGCGCGGAAGGGGGACAGCTGAACACTGAAGCTTTCTTT.

This chain uses TRBV9 with TRBJ1-1; no reliable D call. Germline CDR1 SGDLS, CDR2 YYNGEE. Between the trimmed V and J ends, which lost 0 bases and 1 base, there was a span of 13 bases. CDR3 length: 16 residues. The CDR3 DNA is TGTGCCAGCAGCGTAGGGTCGACACCCTGGAACACTGAAGCTTTCTTT. Translating it yields CASSVGSTPWNTEAFF. Supplemented by reference TRBV9 and TRBJ1-1, the full variable domain reads DSGVTQTPKHLITATGQRVTLRCSPRSGDLSVYWYQQSLDQGLQFLIQYYNGEERAKGNILERFSAQQFPDLHSELNLSSLELGDSALYFCASSVGSTPWNTEAFFGQGTRLTVV.

This chain uses TRBV2 with TRBJ1-2; 10 bases agree with TRBD1. In germline, CDR1 is SNHLY, CDR2 FYNNEI. This CDR3 is built from 16 residues. J was trimmed by 5 bases and V by 3 bases; bases with no gene match: 9. The CDR3 DNA reads TGTGCCAGCAGTGACTACCCCATGGGACAGGGGTATGGCTACACCTTC. Its protein product is CASSDYPMGQGYGYTF.

The rearrangement joins TRBV27 to TRBJ2-1, with 9 bases that match TRBD2. The CDR3 totals 15 residues. Germline loops: CDR1 MNHEY, CDR2 SMNVEV (reference sequence). The V segment lost 2 bases and the J segment 4 bases; nucleotides outside the gene matches: 3. In DNA, the CDR3 is TGTGCCAGCAGTTTAAGGCGGGAGGGTTACAATGAGCAGTTCTTC. Amino acid sequence: CASSLRREGYNEQFF.

This chain uses TRBV5-1 with TRBJ2-7, with TRBD2 identical over 9 bases. Germline V gives CDR1 SGHRS, CDR2 YFSETQ. CDR3 length equals 16 residues. With 3 bases clipped from V and 3 bases from J, the junction kept 10 bases outside the gene matches. CDR3 sequence (DNA): TGCGCCAGCAGCTCGGAGGCTAGCGGGACCTACTACGAGCAGTACTTC. Translating gives CASSSEASGTYYEQYF.

The V gene is TRBV11-3, the J gene TRBJ2-1, with D tentatively TRBD1 (5 bases). The length of the CDR3 is 13 residues. Germline CDR1 SGHNT, CDR2 YENEEA. V was clipped by 3 bases and J by 8 bases, with 11 bases between them. CDR3 DNA sequence: TGTGCCAGCAGCTTGGGGCTTACCGATGAGCAGTTCTTC. This sequence encodes CASSLGLTDEQFF.

This chain uses TRBV19 with TRBJ1-2, with a tentative D call TRBD1 (6 bases). The V end lost 8 bases, the J end lost 8 bases, and 18 bases lay between the germline ends. The CDR3 spans 13 residues. Germline assignment: CDR1 LNHDA and CDR2 SQIVND (reference sequence). As DNA, the CDR3 is TGTGCCAGTCATCACAATACAGGGAGAGGCTACACCTTC. This codes for CASHHNTGRGYTF.

The gene calls are TRBV30 and TRBJ2-1; 8 nucleotides line up with TRBD2. CDR3 length equals 15 residues. The V and J ends lost 7 bases and 2 bases, in that order; junction bases with no gene match: 10. The germline V gene encodes CDR1 GTSNPN and CDR2 SVGIG (reference sequence). Here the CDR3 DNA reads TGTGCCTCCCGACGGCTAGCGGGCGCCTACAATGAGCAGTTCTTC. Protein sequence: CASRRLAGAYNEQFF.

The CDR3 coding sequence is TGTGCCATCAGTGAAATAGGGGCGAACACTGAAGCTTTCTTT. It specifies CAISEIGANTEAFF. J is TRBJ1-1 and V is TRBV10-3, with D tentatively TRBD1 (5 bases). CDR3 length: 14 amino acids. V was shortened by 3 bases and J by 1 base, with 9 bases between the two germline ends. From germline, CDR1 is ENHRY and CDR2 SYGVKD.

The chain is built from TRBV6-6 and TRBJ2-1; D gene uncertain. The CDR3 extends over 15 amino acids. V was pared by 4 bases and J by 0 bases, with 10 bases between. CDR1 is MNHNY and CDR2 is SVGAGI in the germline V gene (reference sequence). CDR3 sequence: CASSSSATSYNEQFF. In nucleotides, the CDR3 is TGTGCCAGCAGTTCCTCGGCCACCTCCTACAATGAGCAGTTCTTC.

The chain employs TRBV29-1 and TRBJ2-2; 8 bases match TRBD2. The J segment lost 2 bases and the V segment lost 7 bases, leaving 9 bases of the junction unmatched. Per the germline V gene, CDR1 is SQVTM and CDR2 is ANQGSEA. This CDR3 is built from 15 residues. The CDR3 region has the DNA TGCAGCGCAGCGGAAGGGACTAGTAACACCGGGGAGCTGTTTTTT. As protein: CSAAEGTSNTGELFF.

The chain recombines TRBV2 with TRBJ1-4; 9 bases agree with TRBD1. The CDR3 sequence is 14 residues long. Unmatched junction bases numbered 6, after V lost 6 bases and J lost 7 bases. Germline V CDR1 and CDR2: SNHLY, FYNNEI. The CDR3: CASREQGAGEKLFF. Here the CDR3 DNA reads TGTGCCAGCAGGGAACAGGGGGCAGGTGAAAAACTGTTTTTT.

This clone has only a few counts. The chain uses TRBV19 and TRBJ1-1; the match to TRBD1 covers 7 bases. Germline loops: CDR1 LNHDA, CDR2 SQIVND (reference sequence). The J segment lost 5 bases and the V segment lost 5 bases, leaving 11 bases of the junction unmatched. This CDR3 contains 15 residues. CDR3 in amino acids: CASSPPGQPITEAFF. CDR3 in DNA: TGTGCCAGTAGTCCTCCGGGACAGCCCATAACTGAAGCTTTCTTT.

This clone was seen a few times. The CDR3 nucleotides are TGTGCCAGCTCAGAGCTAGGACTAGCGGGAGCCGGAGATACGCAGTATTTT. Amino acid sequence: CASSELGLAGAGDTQYF. This rearrangement joins TRBV18 to TRBJ2-3, with TRBD2 matching 13 bases. This CDR3 is built from 17 residues. The V gene end was trimmed by 5 bases and the J gene end by 5 bases; junction bases not matched to a gene: 10. Germline V gene lookup returns CDR1 KGHSH and CDR2 LQKENI.

There are a few counts of this clone. The V gene is TRBV10-3, the J gene TRBJ2-3, with D possibly being TRBD1 (5 bases). The V gene lost 2 bases and the J gene lost 0 bases, with 9 bases spanning the gap. CDR1 is ENHRY and CDR2 is SYGVKD in the germline V gene. The CDR3 consists of 15 residues. The CDR3 region is CAISERGISTDTQYF. As DNA, the CDR3 is TGTGCCATCAGTGAGAGGGGAATTAGCACAGATACGCAGTATTTT.

The chain uses TRBV5-1 and TRBJ2-7; 7 bases map to TRBD1. CDR1 and CDR2 (germline): SGHRS, YFSETQ. V was clipped by 4 bases and J by 2 bases; unmatched bases: 6. This CDR3 has 14 residues. The CDR3 spells CASSLDRETYEQYF. CDR3 DNA sequence: TGCGCCAGCAGCCTCGACAGGGAAACCTACGAGCAGTACTTC. The full variable domain, in which reference TRBV5-1 and TRBJ2-7 provide the parts outside the CDR3, is KAGVTQTPRYLIKTRGQQVTLSCSPISGHRSVSWYQQTPGQGLQFLFEYFSETQRNKGNFPGRFSGRQFSNSRSEMNVSTLELGDSALYLCASSLDRETYEQYFGPGTRLTVT.

This sequence joins TRBV29-1 and TRBJ1-1, with D perhaps matching TRBD1 (5 bases). CDR1 is SQVTM and CDR2 is ANQGSEA in the germline V gene. This CDR3 spans 15 amino acids. Deletions cut 7 bases from V and 1 base from J, with 19 bases between. The CDR3 protein is CSGQGGRGGNTEAFF. The CDR3 DNA sequence: TGCAGCGGTCAGGGAGGGCGGGGGGGGAACACTGAAGCTTTCTTT.

The chain uses TRBV7-9 and TRBJ1-6; 7 bases agree with TRBD1. Germline V CDR1 and CDR2: SEHNR, FQNEAQ (reference sequence). J gave up 7 bases and V 4 bases, and 7 bases lay outside the gene matches. This CDR3 is built from 15 residues. The CDR3 coding sequence is TGTGCCAGCAGCTACCCGGGACAGATCAATTCACCCCTCCACTTT. Translated, it gives CASSYPGQINSPLHF.